Listed here is a single T cell receptor beta chain. Germline values: CDR1 MDHEN, CDR2 SYDVKM. V was trimmed by 2 bases and J by 2 bases, leaving 26 bases between them. The CDR3 covers 20 residues. This specimen belongs to a study of cytomegalovirus exposure and HLA in healthy donors. This table comes from immunoSEQ multiplex PCR, and its TCRdb copy is limited to in-frame clones, with some not included. This table has approximately 300,000 clones, 70% to 90% appearing once. The sequence was collected from a woman younger than 30 in good health and CMV-seronegative. The sample taken for sequencing was PBMCs. The chain uses TRBV28 and TRBJ2-3; D possibly corresponds to TRBD1 (7 bases). The CDR3 nucleotides are TGTGCCAGCAGTTTACGAGCAGGGGGGCATCTCCTGCGCCACACAGATACGCAGTATTTT. It is translated as CASSLRAGGHLLRHTDTQYF. Together with reference TRBV28 and TRBJ2-3, the CDR3 gives the full variable domain: DVKVTQSSRYLVKRTGEKVFLECVQDMDHENMFWYRQDPGLGLRLIYFSYDVKMKEKGDIPEGYSVSREKKERFSLILESASTNQTSMYLCASSLRAGGHLLRHTDTQYFGPGTRLTVL.